The text below deals with one T cell receptor beta chain. Its antigen remains unknown. Repertoires were generated with immunoSEQ multiplex PCR, while TCRdb's copy carries only in-frame clones and drops some. The data contain under 350,000 clones, around 87% of them seen just once; the ten biggest clones take up roughly 15%. This entry belongs to a study of shared clonotypes between healthy human individuals. Study summary: CD4 naive and memory got three plates each, CD8 naive two, CD8 memory one.

Study-wide findings and caveats: The low donor count limited represented genetic and exposure-history diversity.

This receptor was taken from a man between 18 and 35 years old in good health. The sample was memory CD8+ T cells sorted from blood. As to subset: CD45RO+ cells pooled with CCR7-negative TemRA cells.

The CDR3 reads CSVSRDGNYGYTF. The CDR3 nucleotides read TGCAGCGTTTCAAGGGATGGTAACTATGGCTACACCTTC. The gene calls are TRBV29-1 and TRBJ1-2; D not certain. The CDR3 loop spans 13 amino acids. CDR1 and CDR2 (germline): SQVTM, ANQGSEA. V was trimmed by 5 bases and J by 1 base, leaving 11 bases between them.